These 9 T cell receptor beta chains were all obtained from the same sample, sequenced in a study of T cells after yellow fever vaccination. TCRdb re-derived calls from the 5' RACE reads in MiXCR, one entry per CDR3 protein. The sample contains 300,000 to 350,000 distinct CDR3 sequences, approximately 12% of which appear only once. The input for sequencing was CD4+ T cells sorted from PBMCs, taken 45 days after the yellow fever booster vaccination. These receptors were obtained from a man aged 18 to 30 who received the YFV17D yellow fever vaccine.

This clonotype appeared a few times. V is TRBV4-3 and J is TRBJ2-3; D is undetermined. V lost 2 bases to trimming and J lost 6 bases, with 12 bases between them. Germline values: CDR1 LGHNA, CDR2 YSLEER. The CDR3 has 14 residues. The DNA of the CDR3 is TGCGCCAGCAGCCAAACCCGCCATTCGGATACGCAGTATTTT. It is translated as CASSQTRHSDTQYF.

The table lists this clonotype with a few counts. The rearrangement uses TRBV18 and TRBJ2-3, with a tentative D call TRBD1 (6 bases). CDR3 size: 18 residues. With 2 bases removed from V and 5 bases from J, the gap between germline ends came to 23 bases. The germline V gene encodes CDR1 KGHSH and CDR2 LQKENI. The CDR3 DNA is TGTGCCAGCTCACCAGGATCGGGGCGAACAGGGTTTTTAGATACGCAGTATTTT. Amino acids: CASSPGSGRTGFLDTQYF. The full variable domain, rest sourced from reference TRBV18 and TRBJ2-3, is NAGVMQNPRHLVRRRGQEARLRCSPMKGHSHVYWYRQLPEEGLKFMVYLQKENIIDESGMPKERFSAEFPKEGPSILRIQQVVRGDSAAYFCASSPGSGRTGFLDTQYFGPGTRLTVL.

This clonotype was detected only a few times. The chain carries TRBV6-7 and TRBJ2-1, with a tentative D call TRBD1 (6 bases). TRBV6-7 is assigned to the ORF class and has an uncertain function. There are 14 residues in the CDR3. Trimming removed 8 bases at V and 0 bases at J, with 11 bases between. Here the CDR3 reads CASLQGSSYNEQFF. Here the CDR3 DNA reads TGTGCCAGCCTGCAGGGGTCCTCCTACAATGAGCAGTTCTTC.

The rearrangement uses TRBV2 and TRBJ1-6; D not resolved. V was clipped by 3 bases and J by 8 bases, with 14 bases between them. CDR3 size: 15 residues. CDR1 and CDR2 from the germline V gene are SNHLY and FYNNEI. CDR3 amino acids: CASSEAVGEHSPLHF. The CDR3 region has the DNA TGTGCCAGCAGTGAGGCGGTTGGGGAGCATTCACCCCTCCACTTT.

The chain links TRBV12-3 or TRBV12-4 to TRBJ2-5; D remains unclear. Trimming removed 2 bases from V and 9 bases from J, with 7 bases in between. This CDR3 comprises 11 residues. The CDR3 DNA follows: TGTGCCAGCAGTTTAAGCACAGCCCAGTACTTC. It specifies CASSLSTAQYF.

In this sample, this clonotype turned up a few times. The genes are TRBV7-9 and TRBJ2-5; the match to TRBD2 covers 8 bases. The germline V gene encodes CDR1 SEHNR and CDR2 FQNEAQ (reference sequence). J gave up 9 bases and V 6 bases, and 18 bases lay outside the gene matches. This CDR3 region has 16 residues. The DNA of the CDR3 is TGTGCCAGCAGTCAAAAGCCGGGACTAGGAATCGGGTCCCAGTACTTC. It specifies CASSQKPGLGIGSQYF.

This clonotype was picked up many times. Here the CDR3 reads CASHLHGGRLNTEAFF. The CDR3 nucleotides are TGTGCCAGCCACCTCCACGGGGGCAGACTGAACACTGAAGCTTTCTTT. This chain uses TRBV6-1 with TRBJ1-1, with D possibly matching TRBD1 (6 bases). The CDR3 sequence is 16 residues long. V was pared by 8 bases and J by 0 bases, with 19 bases between. Germline CDR1 is MNHNS and CDR2 is SASEGT.

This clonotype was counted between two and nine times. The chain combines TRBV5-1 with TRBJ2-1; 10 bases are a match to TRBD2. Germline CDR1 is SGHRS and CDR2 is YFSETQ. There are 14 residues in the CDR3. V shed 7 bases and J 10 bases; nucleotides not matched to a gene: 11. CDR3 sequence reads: CASAFLAGGGEQFF. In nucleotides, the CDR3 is TGCGCCAGCGCTTTTTTAGCGGGGGGTGGCGAGCAGTTCTTC.

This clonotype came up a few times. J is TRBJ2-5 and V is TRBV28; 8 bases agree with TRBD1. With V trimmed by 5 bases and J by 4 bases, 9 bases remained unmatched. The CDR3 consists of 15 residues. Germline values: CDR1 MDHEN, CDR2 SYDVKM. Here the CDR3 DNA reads TGTGCCAGCAGTCCCGGACAGGGATCGGGAGAGACCCAGTACTTC. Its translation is CASSPGQGSGETQYF.